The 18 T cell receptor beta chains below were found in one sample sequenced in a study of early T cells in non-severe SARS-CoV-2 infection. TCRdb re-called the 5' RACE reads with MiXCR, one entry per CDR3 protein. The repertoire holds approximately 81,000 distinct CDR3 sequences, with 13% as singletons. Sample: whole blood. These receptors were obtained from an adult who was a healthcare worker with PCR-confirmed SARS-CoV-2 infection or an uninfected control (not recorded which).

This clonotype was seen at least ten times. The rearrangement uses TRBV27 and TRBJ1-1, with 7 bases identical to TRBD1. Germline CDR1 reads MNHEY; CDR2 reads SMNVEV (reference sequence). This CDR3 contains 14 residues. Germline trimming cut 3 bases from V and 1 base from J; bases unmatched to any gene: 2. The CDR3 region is CASSFQGGNTEAFF. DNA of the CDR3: TGTGCCAGCAGTTTTCAGGGGGGGAACACTGAAGCTTTCTTT.

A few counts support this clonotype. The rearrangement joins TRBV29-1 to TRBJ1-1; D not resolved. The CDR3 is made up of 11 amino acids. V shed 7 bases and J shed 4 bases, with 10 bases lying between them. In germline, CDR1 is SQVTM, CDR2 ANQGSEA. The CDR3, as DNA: TGCAGCGCGACGTCTGGCACTGAAGCTTTCTTT. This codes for CSATSGTEAFF.

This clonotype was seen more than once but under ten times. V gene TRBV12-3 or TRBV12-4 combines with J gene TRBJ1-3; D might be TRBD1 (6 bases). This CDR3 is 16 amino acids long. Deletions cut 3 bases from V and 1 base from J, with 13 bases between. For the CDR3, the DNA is TGTGCCAGCAGTTTTCGTGGGCAGGGGTCTGGAAACACCATATATTTT. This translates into CASSFRGQGSGNTIYF.

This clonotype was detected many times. CDR3: CSVEDLSSGYSYNEQFF. Here the CDR3 DNA reads TGCAGCGTTGAAGATTTGTCTAGCGGTTACTCCTACAATGAGCAGTTCTTC. This chain joins TRBV29-1 and TRBJ2-1, with 7 bases matching TRBD2. CDR1 and CDR2 (germline): SQVTM, ANQGSEA. The CDR3 consists of 17 residues. The V gene end was trimmed by 0 bases and the J gene end by 0 bases; junction bases not matched to a gene: 8.

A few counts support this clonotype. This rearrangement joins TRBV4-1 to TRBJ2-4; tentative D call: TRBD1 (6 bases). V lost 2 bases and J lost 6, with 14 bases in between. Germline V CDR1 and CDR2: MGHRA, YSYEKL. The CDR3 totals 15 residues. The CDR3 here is CASSQQDSRRNIQYF. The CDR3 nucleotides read TGCGCCAGCAGCCAACAGGACAGTCGGAGAAACATTCAGTACTTC.

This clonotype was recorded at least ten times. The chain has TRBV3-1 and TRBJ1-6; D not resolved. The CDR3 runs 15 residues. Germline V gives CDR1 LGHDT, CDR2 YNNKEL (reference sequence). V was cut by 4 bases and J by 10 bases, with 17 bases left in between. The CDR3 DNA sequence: TGTGCCAGCAGCCTATCCCCACAACCGGGGTCACCCCTCCACTTT. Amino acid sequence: CASSLSPQPGSPLHF.

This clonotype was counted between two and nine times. CDR3 sequence (DNA): TGTGCCAGCAGTTTACTCGCCAGCTCCTACAATGAGCAGTTCTTC. This sequence encodes CASSLLASSYNEQFF. The chain is built from TRBV12-3 or TRBV12-4 and TRBJ2-1; D gene uncertain. V was cut by 2 bases and J by 0 bases, with 8 bases left in between. The CDR3 has 15 amino acids.

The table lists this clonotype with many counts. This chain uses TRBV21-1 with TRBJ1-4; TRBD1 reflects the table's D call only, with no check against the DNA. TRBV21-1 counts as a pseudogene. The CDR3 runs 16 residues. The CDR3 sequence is CASSKGRGPSGGRLFF. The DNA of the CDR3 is TGTGCCAGCAGCAAAGGCCGGGGACCGTCAGGGGGGAGGCTGTTTTTT.

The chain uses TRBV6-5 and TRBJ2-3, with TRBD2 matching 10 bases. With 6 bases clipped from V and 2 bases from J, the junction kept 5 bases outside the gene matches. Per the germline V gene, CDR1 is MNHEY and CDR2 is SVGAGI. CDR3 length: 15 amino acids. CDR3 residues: CASSLSGGHTDTQYF. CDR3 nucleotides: TGTGCCAGCAGCCTTAGCGGGGGGCACACAGATACGCAGTATTTT.

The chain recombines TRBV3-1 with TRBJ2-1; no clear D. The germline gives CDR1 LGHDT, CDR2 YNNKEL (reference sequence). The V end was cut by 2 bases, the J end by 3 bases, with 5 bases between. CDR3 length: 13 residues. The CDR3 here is CASSQWDYNEQFF. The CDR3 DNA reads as TGTGCCAGCAGCCAATGGGACTACAATGAGCAGTTCTTC.

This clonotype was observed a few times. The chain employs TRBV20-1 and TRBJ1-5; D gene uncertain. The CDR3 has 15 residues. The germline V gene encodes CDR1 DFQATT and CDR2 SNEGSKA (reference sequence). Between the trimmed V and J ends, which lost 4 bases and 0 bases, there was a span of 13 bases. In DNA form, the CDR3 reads TGCAGTGCTATCCCCCCGGCGGGTAGCAATCAGCCCCAGCATTTT. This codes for CSAIPPAGSNQPQHF.

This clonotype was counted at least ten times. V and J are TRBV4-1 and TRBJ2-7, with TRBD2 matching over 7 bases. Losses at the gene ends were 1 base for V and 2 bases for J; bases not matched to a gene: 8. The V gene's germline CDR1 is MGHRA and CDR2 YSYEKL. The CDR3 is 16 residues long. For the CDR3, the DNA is TGCGCCAGCAGCCAAGGTCGAATAGCGGGCGCCTACGAGCAGTACTTC. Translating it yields CASSQGRIAGAYEQYF.

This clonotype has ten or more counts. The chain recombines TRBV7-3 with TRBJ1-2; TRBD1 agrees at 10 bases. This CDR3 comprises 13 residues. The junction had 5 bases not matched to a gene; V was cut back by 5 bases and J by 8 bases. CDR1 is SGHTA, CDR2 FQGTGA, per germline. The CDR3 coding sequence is TGTGCCAGCAGCCCGGGACAGGGGAGAGGCTACACCTTC. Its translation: CASSPGQGRGYTF.

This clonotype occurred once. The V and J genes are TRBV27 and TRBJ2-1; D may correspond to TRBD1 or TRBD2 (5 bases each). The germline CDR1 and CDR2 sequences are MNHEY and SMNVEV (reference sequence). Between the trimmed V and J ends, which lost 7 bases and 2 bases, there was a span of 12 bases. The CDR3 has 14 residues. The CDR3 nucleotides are TGTGCCAGCACAGTGAGGGGCCCCTACAATGAGCAGTTCTTC. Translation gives CASTVRGPYNEQFF.

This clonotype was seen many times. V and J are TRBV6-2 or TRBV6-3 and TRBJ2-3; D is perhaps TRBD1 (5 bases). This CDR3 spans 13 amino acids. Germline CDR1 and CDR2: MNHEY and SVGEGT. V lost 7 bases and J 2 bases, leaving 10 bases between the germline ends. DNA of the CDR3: TGTGCCAGCAACCTAGGGGTCACAGATACGCAGTATTTT. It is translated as CASNLGVTDTQYF.

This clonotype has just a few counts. The DNA for the CDR3 is TGTGCCAGCAGCCCCAGGGGGAGGAACACTGAAGCTTTCTTT. It codes for CASSPRGRNTEAFF. The V call is TRBV3-1, the J call TRBJ1-1, with 7 bases aligning to TRBD1. Trimming cost V 4 bases and J 1 base; bases outside gene matches: 3. The CDR3 is 14 residues long. Germline lookup yields CDR1 LGHDT and CDR2 YNNKEL (reference sequence).

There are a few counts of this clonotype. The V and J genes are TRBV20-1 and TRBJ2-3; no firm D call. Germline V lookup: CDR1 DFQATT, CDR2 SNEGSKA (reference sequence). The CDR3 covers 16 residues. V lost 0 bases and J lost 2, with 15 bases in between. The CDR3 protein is CSARDPSGRLTDTQYF. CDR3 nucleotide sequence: TGCAGTGCTAGAGATCCTTCGGGTCGACTCACAGATACGCAGTATTTT.

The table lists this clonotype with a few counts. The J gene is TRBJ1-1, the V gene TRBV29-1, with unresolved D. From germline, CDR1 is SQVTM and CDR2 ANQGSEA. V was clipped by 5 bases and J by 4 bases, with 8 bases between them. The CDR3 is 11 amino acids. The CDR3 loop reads CSVSDFTEAFF. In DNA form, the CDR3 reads TGCAGCGTTTCGGATTTCACTGAAGCTTTCTTT.